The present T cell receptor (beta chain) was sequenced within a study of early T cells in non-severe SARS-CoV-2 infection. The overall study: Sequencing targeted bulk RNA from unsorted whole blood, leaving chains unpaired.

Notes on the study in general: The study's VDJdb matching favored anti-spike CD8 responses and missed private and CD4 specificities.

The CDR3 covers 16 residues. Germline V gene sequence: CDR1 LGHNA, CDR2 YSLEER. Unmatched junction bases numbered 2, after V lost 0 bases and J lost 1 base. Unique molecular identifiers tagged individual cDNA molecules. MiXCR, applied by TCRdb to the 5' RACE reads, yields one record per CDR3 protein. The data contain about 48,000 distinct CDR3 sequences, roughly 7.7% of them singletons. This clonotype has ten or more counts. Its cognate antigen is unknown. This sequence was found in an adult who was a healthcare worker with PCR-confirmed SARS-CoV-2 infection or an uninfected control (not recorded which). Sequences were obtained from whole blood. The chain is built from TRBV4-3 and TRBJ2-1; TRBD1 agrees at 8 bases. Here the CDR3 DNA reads TGCGCCAGCAGCCAAGAAGGACAGGGTTCCTACAATGAGCAGTTCTTC. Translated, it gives CASSQEGQGSYNEQFF.